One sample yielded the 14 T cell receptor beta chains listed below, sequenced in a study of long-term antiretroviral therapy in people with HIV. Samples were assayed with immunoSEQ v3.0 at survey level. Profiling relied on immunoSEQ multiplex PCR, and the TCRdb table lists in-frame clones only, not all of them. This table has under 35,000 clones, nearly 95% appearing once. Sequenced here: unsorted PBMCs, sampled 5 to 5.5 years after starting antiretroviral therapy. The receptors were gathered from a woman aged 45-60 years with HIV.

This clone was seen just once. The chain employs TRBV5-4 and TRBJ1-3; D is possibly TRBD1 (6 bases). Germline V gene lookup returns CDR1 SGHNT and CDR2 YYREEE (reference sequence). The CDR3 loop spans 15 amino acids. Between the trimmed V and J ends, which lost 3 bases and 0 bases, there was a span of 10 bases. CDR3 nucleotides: TGTGCCAGCAGCTGGGGGCAGCACTCTGGAAACACCATATATTTT. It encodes CASSWGQHSGNTIYF.

The CDR3 region is CASSPRGGVYNEQFF. The DNA for the CDR3 is TGTGCCAGCAGCCCCCGGGGGGGGGTCTACAATGAGCAGTTCTTC. The V gene is TRBV7-3, the J gene TRBJ2-1; 8 positions agree with TRBD2. The trim removed 5 bases at V and 3 bases at J, leaving 6 bases unmatched. The CDR3 runs to 15 residues. CDR1 SGHTA and CDR2 FQGTGA come from the germline V gene.

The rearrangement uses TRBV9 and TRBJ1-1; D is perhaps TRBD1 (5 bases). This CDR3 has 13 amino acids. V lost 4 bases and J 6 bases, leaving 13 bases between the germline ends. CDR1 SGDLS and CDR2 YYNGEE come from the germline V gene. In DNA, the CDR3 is TGTGCCAGCAGCCCCGTGGGGGGGGCTGAAGCTTTCTTT. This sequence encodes CASSPVGGAEAFF.

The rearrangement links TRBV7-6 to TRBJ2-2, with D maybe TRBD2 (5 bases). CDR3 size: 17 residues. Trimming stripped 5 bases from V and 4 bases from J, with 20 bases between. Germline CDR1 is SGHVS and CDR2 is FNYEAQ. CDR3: CASSPDGLQSRTGELFF. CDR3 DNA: TGTGCCAGCAGCCCGGATGGACTCCAATCTCGCACCGGGGAGCTGTTTTTT. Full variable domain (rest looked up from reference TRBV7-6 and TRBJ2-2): GAGVSQSPRYKVTKRGQDVALRCDPISGHVSLYWYRQALGQGPEFLTYFNYEAQQDKSGLPNDRFSAERPEGSISTLTIQRTEQRDSAMYRCASSPDGLQSRTGELFFGEGSRLTVL.

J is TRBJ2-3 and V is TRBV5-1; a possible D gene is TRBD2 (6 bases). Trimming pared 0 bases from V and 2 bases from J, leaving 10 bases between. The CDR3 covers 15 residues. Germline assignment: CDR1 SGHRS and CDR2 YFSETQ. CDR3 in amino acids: CASSLVEGITDTQYF. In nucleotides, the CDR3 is TGCGCCAGCAGCTTGGTGGAGGGGATCACAGATACGCAGTATTTT.

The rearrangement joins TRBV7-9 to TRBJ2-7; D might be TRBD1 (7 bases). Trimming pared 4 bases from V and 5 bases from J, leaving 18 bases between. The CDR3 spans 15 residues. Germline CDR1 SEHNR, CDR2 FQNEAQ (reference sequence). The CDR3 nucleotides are TGTGCCAGCAGCTCAGAGGAGGGGGCCTCAGACGAGCAGTACTTC. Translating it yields CASSSEEGASDEQYF.

The CDR3 DNA reads TGTGCCAGCAGTGTCCAGCCTCCCGGAGGCACTGAAGCTTTCTTT. Encoded protein: CASSVQPPGGTEAFF. V is TRBV6-5 and J is TRBJ1-1; no clear D gene. Germline CDR1 and CDR2: MNHEY and SVGAGI. The length of the CDR3 is 15 residues. Trimming removed 5 bases from V and 4 bases from J, with 17 bases in between.

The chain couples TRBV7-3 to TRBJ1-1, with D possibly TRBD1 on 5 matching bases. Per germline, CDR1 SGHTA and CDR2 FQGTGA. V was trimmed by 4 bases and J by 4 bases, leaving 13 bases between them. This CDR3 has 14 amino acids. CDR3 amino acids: CASSWSRDFTEAFF. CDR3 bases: TGTGCCAGCAGCTGGTCCCGGGACTTCACTGAAGCTTTCTTT.

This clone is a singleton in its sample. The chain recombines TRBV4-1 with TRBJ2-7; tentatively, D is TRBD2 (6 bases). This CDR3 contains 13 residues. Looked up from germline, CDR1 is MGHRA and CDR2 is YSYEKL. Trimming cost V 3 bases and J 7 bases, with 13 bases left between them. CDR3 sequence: CASSQVLAKEQYF. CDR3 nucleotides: TGCGCCAGCAGCCAGGTACTAGCCAAAGAGCAGTACTTC.

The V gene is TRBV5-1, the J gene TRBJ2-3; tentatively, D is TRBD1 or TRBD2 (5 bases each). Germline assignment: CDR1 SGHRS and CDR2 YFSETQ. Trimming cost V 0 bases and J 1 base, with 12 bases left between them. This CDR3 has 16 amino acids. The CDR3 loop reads CASSLDTLGGTDTQYF. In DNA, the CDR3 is TGCGCCAGCAGCTTGGACACCCTGGGGGGCACAGATACGCAGTATTTT.

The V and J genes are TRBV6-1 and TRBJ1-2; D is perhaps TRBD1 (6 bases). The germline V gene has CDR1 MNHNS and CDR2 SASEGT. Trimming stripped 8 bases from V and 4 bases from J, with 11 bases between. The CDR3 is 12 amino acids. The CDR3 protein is CASGQSVYGYTF. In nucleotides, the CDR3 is TGTGCCAGCGGACAGTCAGTCTATGGCTACACCTTC.

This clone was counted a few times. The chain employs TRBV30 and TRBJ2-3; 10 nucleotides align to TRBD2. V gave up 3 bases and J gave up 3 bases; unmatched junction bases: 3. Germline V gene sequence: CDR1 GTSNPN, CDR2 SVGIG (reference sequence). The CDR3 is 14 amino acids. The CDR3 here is CAWRLAGRTDTQYF. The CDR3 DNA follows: TGTGCCTGGAGACTAGCGGGGCGGACAGATACGCAGTATTTT.

The CDR3 bases are TGCAGTGCCCGACAGGGAACTGAGCAGTTCTTC. It is translated as CSARQGTEQFF. This chain connects TRBV20-1 to TRBJ2-1; 7 bases are a match to TRBD1. The CDR3 consists of 11 residues. Germline CDR1 and CDR2: DFQATT and SNEGSKA (reference sequence). Unmatched junction bases numbered 5, after V lost 6 bases and J lost 9 bases.

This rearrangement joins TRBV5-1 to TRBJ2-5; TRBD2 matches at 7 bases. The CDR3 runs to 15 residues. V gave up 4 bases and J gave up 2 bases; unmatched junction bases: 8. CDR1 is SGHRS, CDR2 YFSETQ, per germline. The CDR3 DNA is TGCGCCAGCAGCCGGTCGGCGGGGGATCAAGAGACCCAGTACTTC. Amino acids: CASSRSAGDQETQYF.